Each of the 15 T cell receptor beta chains below was sequenced from the same sample in a study of early T cells in non-severe SARS-CoV-2 infection. TCRdb independently ran MiXCR on the 5' RACE reads; one entry per CDR3 protein. This sample has tens of thousands of distinct CDR3 sequences, with around 9.3% found just once. Material for sequencing was whole blood. The receptor source for this set is an adult who was a healthcare worker with PCR-confirmed SARS-CoV-2 infection or an uninfected control (not recorded which).

This chain links TRBV3-1 with TRBJ2-7, with TRBD2 matching over 8 bases. J lost 6 bases, V lost 1 base, and 5 bases had no gene match. Germline values: CDR1 LGHDT, CDR2 YNNKEL (reference sequence). The CDR3 is 14 residues long. CDR3 region: CASSQVASGREQYF. In DNA, the CDR3 is TGTGCCAGCAGCCAAGTGGCTAGCGGGCGCGAGCAGTACTTC.

The rearrangement joins TRBV6-2 or TRBV6-3 to TRBJ2-2; D is uncertain. The V and J ends lost 6 bases and 3 bases respectively, with 8 bases between them. The CDR3 has 13 residues. From germline, CDR1 is MNHEY and CDR2 SVGEGT. The CDR3: CASSRTYTGELFF. The CDR3 DNA follows: TGTGCCAGCAGCCGTACATACACCGGGGAGCTGTTTTTT.

The V gene is TRBV29-1, the J gene TRBJ1-1; tentative D call: TRBD1 (6 bases). Germline-derived CDR1 and CDR2 are SQVTM and ANQGSEA. Trimming shortened V by 3 bases and J by 7 bases, and 9 bases separated the two germline ends. This CDR3 contains 11 residues. The CDR3: CSVEDRNEAFF. In DNA, the CDR3 is TGCAGCGTTGAGGACAGAAATGAAGCTTTCTTT.

CDR3 DNA: TGTGCCAGCAGCAAGACAGGGGGACCGAACACCGGGGAGCTGTTTTTT. It specifies CASSKTGGPNTGELFF. The chain recombines TRBV7-7 with TRBJ2-2; 9 nucleotides agree with TRBD1. In germline, CDR1 is SSHAT, CDR2 FNYEAQ (reference sequence). This CDR3 is 16 amino acids long. Trimming took 5 bases from V and 0 from J; bases not matched to a gene: 4.

The V and J genes are TRBV3-1 and TRBJ2-1; 8 bases line up with TRBD2. The CDR3 is 17 residues long. V shed 1 base, J shed 1 base, and the junction held 6 bases outside the gene matches. Per germline, CDR1 LGHDT and CDR2 YNNKEL (reference sequence). The CDR3 bases are TGTGCCAGCAGCCAAGCCAGCGGGAGTATATCCTACAATGAGCAGTTCTTC. Amino acid sequence: CASSQASGSISYNEQFF.

This clonotype was observed many times. V gene TRBV12-3 or TRBV12-4 combines with J gene TRBJ2-5; D might be TRBD1 (6 bases). CDR3 length equals 13 residues. The V end was cut by 6 bases, the J end by 2 bases, with 10 bases between. For the CDR3, the DNA is TGTGCCAGCAGCCGACAGGTGCAAGAGACCCAGTACTTC. This gives the protein CASSRQVQETQYF.

This clonotype was detected once. One junction end does not reproduce the germline sequence, and a read error may be involved. The CDR3 region has the DNA TGTACCAGCAGTTTCACGGGACTTGCCCCAGATACGCAGTATTTT. Its protein product is CTSSFTGLAPDTQYF. The J gene is TRBJ2-3, the V gene TRBV27; possibly TRBD2 for D (6 bases). Germline lookup yields CDR1 MNHEY and CDR2 SMNVEV (reference sequence). This CDR3 is 15 amino acids long.

This clonotype was observed a few times. This sequence joins TRBV6-2 or TRBV6-3 and TRBJ2-1, with D possibly TRBD2 on 6 matching bases. The CDR3 loop spans 11 amino acids. Trimming stripped 6 bases from V and 12 bases from J, with 12 bases between. Germline V gene lookup returns CDR1 MNHEY and CDR2 SVGEGT. The chain's CDR3 is CASSQTSAQFF. CDR3 nucleotides: TGTGCCAGCAGCCAGACTAGTGCGCAGTTCTTC.

This clonotype turned up a few times. This chain joins TRBV6-2 or TRBV6-3 and TRBJ2-1; no clear D. CDR3 size: 15 residues. V gave up 6 bases and J gave up 0 bases, with 12 bases separating them. Germline CDR1 reads MNHEY; CDR2 reads SVGEGT. The CDR3 sequence: CASRRTAGSYNEQFF. In DNA form, the CDR3 reads TGTGCCAGCAGGCGGACCGCTGGCTCCTACAATGAGCAGTTCTTC.

V usage is TRBV7-3 and J usage is TRBJ2-2; perhaps TRBD1 as D (5 bases). CDR3 length equals 13 residues. CDR1 is SGHTA and CDR2 is FQGTGA in the germline V gene. Deletions cut 5 bases from V and 7 bases from J, with 11 bases between. CDR3 loop: CASSINRNGELFF. The CDR3 nucleotides read TGTGCCAGCAGCATTAACAGGAACGGGGAGCTGTTTTTT.

CDR3 sequence reads: CASSAGPIPQGNEQFF. CDR3 nucleotide sequence: TGTGCCAGCAGCGCCGGTCCTATCCCGCAGGGAAATGAGCAGTTCTTC. The J gene is TRBJ2-1, the V gene TRBV7-2, with a possible D match to TRBD1 (5 bases). The CDR3 contains 16 residues. The germline V gene has CDR1 SGHTA and CDR2 FQGNSA. V gave up 5 bases and J gave up 7 bases, with 21 bases separating them.

To note about this clonotype: A junction boundary mismatches the germline segment, possibly from a read error. The V and J genes are TRBV7-9 and TRBJ2-1, with D possibly being TRBD1 (5 bases). CDR3 size: 15 residues. Germline V gives CDR1 SEHNR, CDR2 FQNEAQ (reference sequence). The CDR3: CACSLGVSSYNEQFF. DNA of the CDR3: TGTGCCTGCAGCTTAGGGGTTAGCTCCTACAATGAGCAGTTCTTC.

This chain connects TRBV7-2 to TRBJ2-2, with TRBD1 identical over 8 bases. The trim removed 2 bases at V and 2 bases at J, leaving 10 bases unmatched. This CDR3 is built from 18 residues. CDR1 and CDR2 from the germline V gene are SGHTA and FQGNSA. The CDR3 bases are TGTGCCAGCAGCTTACTTCGTCAGGGGGCGGTTAACACCGGGGAGCTGTTTTTT. Translated: CASSLLRQGAVNTGELFF.

This clonotype was seen at least ten times. The V and J genes are TRBV28 and TRBJ1-5, with 8 bases fitting TRBD1. V lost 4 bases to trimming and J lost 3 bases; unmatched junction nucleotides: 5. In germline, CDR1 is MDHEN, CDR2 SYDVKM. This CDR3 has 15 amino acids. CDR3 coding DNA: TGTGCCAGCAGTTCCGGACAGGGTAACAATCAGCCCCAGCATTTT. Translation gives CASSSGQGNNQPQHF.

The chain carries TRBV9 and TRBJ2-1; 11 positions agree with TRBD2. Per germline, CDR1 SGDLS and CDR2 YYNGEE. The CDR3 has 14 residues. V was pared by 2 bases and J by 5 bases, with 0 bases of the junction left unmatched. The CDR3 sequence is CASSVSGRDNEQFF. Written as DNA, the CDR3 is TGTGCCAGCAGCGTTAGCGGGAGGGACAATGAGCAGTTCTTC.